A single sample gave rise to the 16 T cell receptor beta chains below, sequenced in a study of T cell responses to AZD1222 COVID-19 vaccine. The method was immunoSEQ multiplex PCR; TCRdb's version includes in-frame clones alone and lacks a portion of them. Here the sample spans some 74,000 clones, about 85% being singletons. Sequences were derived from peripheral blood, sampled 28 days after the second AZD1222 dose. The source is an adult who received the AZD1222 COVID-19 vaccine.

Here the CDR3 DNA reads TGTGCCAGCAGTAACCACAGGGCTTACACTGAAGCTTTCTTT. As protein: CASSNHRAYTEAFF. V usage is TRBV6-6 and J usage is TRBJ1-1; possible D gene TRBD1, 6 bases. Looked up from germline, CDR1 is MNHNY and CDR2 is SVGAGI (reference sequence). V lost 5 bases, J lost 3 bases, and 13 bases lay in between. The CDR3 consists of 14 residues.

This clone was observed once. The rearrangement joins TRBV15 to TRBJ1-4; maybe TRBD1 (5 bases). V was clipped by 0 bases and J by 4 bases, with 18 bases between them. Germline-derived CDR1 and CDR2 are LNHNV and YYDKDF (reference sequence). This CDR3 has 18 amino acids. The CDR3 loop reads CATSREYTGVSFNEKLFF. The CDR3 bases are TGTGCCACCAGCAGAGAATATACAGGTGTCTCGTTTAATGAAAAACTGTTTTTT.

This chain links TRBV25-1 with TRBJ2-1; D ambiguous. Germline V lookup: CDR1 MGHDK, CDR2 SYGVNS. V shed 5 bases and J shed 8 bases, with 10 bases lying between them. The CDR3 contains 12 residues. CDR3 nucleotides: TGTGCCAGCAGTTTACCATCCCATGAGCAGTTCTTC. The encoded protein is CASSLPSHEQFF.

The V and J genes are TRBV5-1 and TRBJ2-1; D remains unclear. From germline, CDR1 is SGHRS and CDR2 YFSETQ. The CDR3 is 14 amino acids. V was clipped by 1 base and J by 4 bases, with 9 bases between them. As DNA, the CDR3 is TGCGCCAGCAGCTTGACGGCGGAATACAATGAGCAGTTCTTC. Amino acid sequence: CASSLTAEYNEQFF.

This clone was counted a few times. The chain combines TRBV3-1 (or the pseudogene TRBV3-2) with TRBJ2-7; D gene unclear. Germline CDR1 is LGHDT and CDR2 is YNNKEL (reference sequence). This CDR3 region has 12 residues. Trimming took off 0 bases at V and 5 bases at J, with 5 bases between the two ends. CDR3 in amino acids: CASSQDRHEQYF. CDR3 sequence (DNA): TGTGCCAGCAGCCAAGATCGCCACGAGCAGTACTTC.

The chain employs TRBV5-5 and TRBJ2-7; possibly TRBD2 for D (6 bases). CDR1 and CDR2 from the germline V gene are SGHKS and YYEKEE (reference sequence). V lost 4 bases, J lost 0 bases, and 17 bases lay in between. The CDR3 consists of 16 residues. The CDR3 bases are TGTGCCAGCAGCCGTACCTCTAGCGCTCGCTCCTACGAGCAGTACTTC. It is translated as CASSRTSSARSYEQYF.

The chain carries TRBV5-1 and TRBJ2-7; 11 bases fit TRBD2. V gave up 4 bases and J gave up 3 bases; unmatched junction bases: 9. Germline-derived CDR1 and CDR2 are SGHRS and YFSETQ. This CDR3 region has 16 residues. The CDR3 protein is CASSLWTSGHIYEQYF. CDR3 bases: TGCGCCAGCAGCCTGTGGACTAGCGGGCATATCTACGAGCAGTACTTC.

The chain uses TRBV9 and TRBJ2-1, with D maybe TRBD2 (6 bases). Looked up from germline, CDR1 is SGDLS and CDR2 is YYNGEE. Trimming left V 0 bases short and J 3 bases short, with 7 bases between. This CDR3 comprises 14 residues. The chain's CDR3 is CASSVGSGYNEQFF. Here the CDR3 DNA reads TGTGCCAGCAGCGTAGGTAGCGGCTACAATGAGCAGTTCTTC.

The chain is built from TRBV7-8 and TRBJ1-3; D remains unclear. The germline CDR1 and CDR2 sequences are SGHVS and FQNEAQ. The CDR3 length is 17 residues. V was trimmed by 1 base and J by 0 bases, leaving 13 bases between them. The DNA for the CDR3 is TGTGCCAGCAGCTTAGGGGCAGCGTTATACTCTGGAAACACCATATATTTT. Protein sequence: CASSLGAALYSGNTIYF.

The sample holds a few counts of this clone. The CDR3 here is CASSWTSGDNEQFF. In DNA form, the CDR3 reads TGTGCCAGTAGTTGGACTAGCGGAGACAATGAGCAGTTCTTC. The genes are TRBV19 and TRBJ2-1; 10 nucleotides line up with TRBD2. With V trimmed by 5 bases and J by 5 bases, 3 bases remained unmatched. The germline V gene has CDR1 LNHDA and CDR2 SQIVND (reference sequence). The CDR3 covers 14 residues.

The rearrangement uses TRBV2 and TRBJ2-1; D gene unclear. V was pared by 7 bases and J by 5 bases, with 12 bases between. The CDR3 totals 13 residues. CDR1 and CDR2 (germline): SNHLY, FYNNEI. The CDR3 here is CASTPGPDNEQFF. The CDR3, as DNA: TGTGCCAGCACCCCCGGGCCAGACAATGAGCAGTTCTTC.

J is TRBJ1-1 and V is TRBV7-3; no firm D call. The CDR3 extends over 13 amino acids. Germline assignment: CDR1 SGHTA and CDR2 FQGTGA. V was trimmed by 2 bases and J by 3 bases, leaving 7 bases between them. The CDR3 coding sequence is TGTGCCAGCAGCTTATTCTCGGACACTGAAGCTTTCTTT. Protein: CASSLFSDTEAFF. Full variable domain (rest looked up from reference TRBV7-3 and TRBJ1-1): GAGVSQTPSNKVTEKGKYVELRCDPISGHTALYWYRQSLGQGPEFLIYFQGTGAADDSGLPNDRFFAVRPEGSVSTLKIQRTERGDSAVYLCASSLFSDTEAFFGQGTRLTVV.

V and J are TRBV3-1 (or the pseudogene TRBV3-2) and TRBJ1-2; D ambiguous. The V end lost 0 bases, the J end lost 2 bases, and 7 bases lay between the germline ends. Per germline, CDR1 LGHDT and CDR2 YNNKEL (reference sequence). The CDR3 has 14 residues. The CDR3 DNA sequence: TGTGCCAGCAGCCAAGATCTAGGGAACTATGGCTACACCTTC. Its protein is CASSQDLGNYGYTF.

This clone showed up just once. This rearrangement joins TRBV5-4 to TRBJ2-5, with 7 bases that match TRBD2. J was trimmed by 3 bases and V by 0 bases; bases with no gene match: 5. The CDR3 consists of 15 residues. Germline CDR1 is SGHNT and CDR2 is YYREEE (reference sequence). The CDR3 bases are TGTGCCAGCAGCTTGGTGGCTAGCGGAAAAGAGACCCAGTACTTC. It translates to CASSLVASGKETQYF.

The rearrangement uses TRBV6-5 and TRBJ1-2, with TRBD1 identical over 7 bases. The CDR3 is 15 residues long. Per the germline V gene, CDR1 is MNHEY and CDR2 is SVGAGI. V dropped 6 bases and J dropped 2; count of bases not matched to a gene: 9. This CDR3 reads CASRIETGANYGYTF. CDR3 in DNA: TGTGCCAGCAGAATCGAAACAGGGGCAAACTATGGCTACACCTTC.

This chain links TRBV9 with TRBJ2-3; D is uncertain. Germline assignment: CDR1 SGDLS and CDR2 YYNGEE. This CDR3 is built from 13 residues. Deletions cut 4 bases from V and 3 bases from J, with 9 bases between. CDR3 coding DNA: TGTGCCAGCAGCCCAATTGGGACAGATACGCAGTATTTT. This codes for CASSPIGTDTQYF.